This T cell receptor (beta chain) was identified in a study of T cell responses to AZD1222 COVID-19 vaccine. Trimming removed 4 bases at V and 8 bases at J, with 9 bases between. The CDR3 extends over 13 amino acids. The germline V gene has CDR1 SNHLY and CDR2 FYNNEI. As for this clone: The target antigen is unknown.

TCRdb keeps only in-frame clones here, not all; method: immunoSEQ multiplex PCR. The table records roughly 140,000 clones, around 90% of them present only once. Study-wide findings and caveats: The peak T cell response came first, and repertoires were sampled only after it.

Material: peripheral blood, obtained 28 days after the second AZD1222 dose. This chain uses TRBV2 with TRBJ1-6, with D possibly being TRBD1 (5 bases). The source is an adult who received the AZD1222 COVID-19 vaccine. The CDR3 nucleotides read TGTGCCAGCAGTGTGGACACCTATTCACCCCTCCACTTT. It encodes CASSVDTYSPLHF. Filled out from reference TRBV2 and TRBJ1-6, the complete variable domain reads EPEVTQTPSHQVTQMGQEVILRCVPISNHLYFYWYRQILGQKVEFLVSFYNNEISEKSEIFDDQFSVERPDGSNFTLKIRSTKLEDSAMYFCASSVDTYSPLHFGNGTRLTVT.